The 19 T cell receptor beta chains given below trace back to one sample, sequenced in a study of shared clonotypes between healthy human individuals. Only in-frame clones appear in the TCRdb table, and some are missing; sequencing was by immunoSEQ multiplex PCR. The sample yields hundreds of thousands of clones, about 97% seen once. The specimen sequenced was naive CD4+ T cells sorted from blood. Subset noted: CD45RA+ positively selected. All receptors derive from a woman aged 25-40 years in good health.

CDR3 coding DNA: TGTGCCAGCAGTTATCTGGCCAAGGGTAGGGGCGAGCAGTACTTC. Protein product: CASSYLAKGRGEQYF. The rearrangement links TRBV28 to TRBJ2-7; tentative D call: TRBD1 (5 bases). Trimming shortened V by 4 bases and J by 6 bases, and 19 bases separated the two germline ends. There are 15 residues in the CDR3. Germline CDR1 MDHEN, CDR2 SYDVKM.

V gene TRBV27 combines with J gene TRBJ1-6; 8 nucleotides agree with TRBD1. J lost 10 bases, V lost 7 bases, and 9 bases had no gene match. Germline CDR1 MNHEY, CDR2 SMNVEV (reference sequence). This CDR3 has 14 residues. The CDR3 DNA is TGTGCCAGCATGATGGACAGGGCGGGCTCACCCCTCCACTTT. Encoded protein: CASMMDRAGSPLHF.

This CDR3 reads CAIGTSYEQYF. In DNA form, the CDR3 reads TGTGCCATCGGGACTAGCTACGAGCAGTACTTC. The genes are TRBV10-3 and TRBJ2-7; 8 bases map to TRBD2. Germline assignment: CDR1 ENHRY and CDR2 SYGVKD. The CDR3 consists of 11 residues. The trim removed 8 bases at V and 3 bases at J, leaving 0 bases unmatched.

This clone occurred once. The gene calls are TRBV5-8 and TRBJ1-5; D possibly corresponds to TRBD1 (6 bases). V dropped 4 bases and J dropped 4 bases, with 12 bases sitting between them. The CDR3 contains 14 residues. Germline V CDR1 and CDR2: SGHTS, YDEGEE. The CDR3 reads CASSLGQTNQPQHF. The CDR3 coding sequence is TGTGCCAGCAGCCTTGGACAGACAAATCAGCCCCAGCATTTT.

The chain employs TRBV19 and TRBJ1-4; 7 bases match TRBD1. The germline gives CDR1 LNHDA, CDR2 SQIVND (reference sequence). Trimming at V came to 2 bases and at J to 0 bases, leaving 6 bases not matched to a gene. The CDR3 loop spans 17 amino acids. In DNA, the CDR3 is TGTGCCAGTAGTATACGGACAGGCACCTCAACTAATGAAAAACTGTTTTTT. Residues: CASSIRTGTSTNEKLFF.

V is TRBV27 and J is TRBJ1-1, with 7 bases matching TRBD1. CDR1 is MNHEY, CDR2 SMNVEV, per germline (reference sequence). V gave up 7 bases and J gave up 5 bases; unmatched junction bases: 4. This CDR3 region has 12 residues. CDR3 nucleotides: TGTGCCAGCATGACAGGGAGGACTGAAGCTTTCTTT. Residues: CASMTGRTEAFF.

The gene calls are TRBV6-1 and TRBJ1-5; unclear D gene. The CDR3 extends over 15 amino acids. The V gene lost 0 bases and the J gene lost 4 bases, with 10 bases spanning the gap. Germline V gives CDR1 MNHNS, CDR2 SASEGT. CDR3 protein: CASSEALIPNQPQHF. Written as DNA, the CDR3 is TGTGCCAGCAGTGAAGCGCTGATCCCAAATCAGCCCCAGCATTTT.

This rearrangement joins TRBV27 to TRBJ2-3; the match to TRBD1 covers 12 bases. The V gene end was trimmed by 5 bases and the J gene end by 6 bases; junction bases not matched to a gene: 3. This CDR3 has 14 amino acids. Looked up from germline, CDR1 is MNHEY and CDR2 is SMNVEV (reference sequence). CDR3 nucleotides: TGTGCCAGCAGTCTGGGACAGGGGGCGGATACGCAGTATTTT. Translated: CASSLGQGADTQYF.

The CDR3 nucleotides read TGTGCCAGCAGCTTAGACAGGGGTGACTATGGCTACACCTTC. Translating gives CASSLDRGDYGYTF. The chain couples TRBV7-2 to TRBJ1-2; 7 bases align to TRBD1. CDR1 SGHTA and CDR2 FQGNSA come from the germline V gene. V shed 1 base and J 3 bases; nucleotides not matched to a gene: 2. There are 14 residues in the CDR3.

V and J are TRBV4-2 and TRBJ1-1; 7 bases map to TRBD1. Looked up from germline, CDR1 is LGHNA and CDR2 is YNFKEQ. The CDR3 has 15 amino acids. With 6 bases clipped from V and 3 bases from J, the junction kept 10 bases outside the gene matches. CDR3 sequence: CASSLADRADTEAFF. The CDR3, as DNA: TGTGCCAGCAGTCTCGCCGACAGGGCCGACACTGAAGCTTTCTTT.

The count of this clone is one. The rearrangement uses TRBV15 and TRBJ2-1; 14 nucleotides line up with TRBD2. J gave up 7 bases and V 0 bases, and 8 bases lay outside the gene matches. Germline V CDR1 and CDR2: LNHNV, YYDKDF (reference sequence). The length of the CDR3 is 18 residues. CDR3 nucleotide sequence: TGTGCCACCAGCAGAGACAGGGGGACTAGCGGGAGTCATAATGAGCAGTTCTTC. Its protein product is CATSRDRGTSGSHNEQFF.

V is TRBV6-1 and J is TRBJ1-6, with D possibly matching TRBD1 (5 bases). Trimming removed 5 bases from V and 6 bases from J, with 14 bases in between. CDR1 and CDR2 from the germline V gene are MNHNS and SASEGT. This CDR3 contains 15 residues. CDR3 sequence (DNA): TGTGCCAGCAGTCCCCGGGGCTCGATTAATTCACCCCTCCACTTT. Its protein is CASSPRGSINSPLHF.

The chain is built from TRBV19 and TRBJ1-1; no firm D call. This CDR3 has 15 amino acids. Germline V gene data show CDR1 as LNHDA and CDR2 as SQIVND (reference sequence). V gave up 4 bases and J gave up 4 bases, with 16 bases separating them. The CDR3, as DNA: TGTGCCAGTAGTAAGCCAGGACGGCCGGCCACTGAAGCTTTCTTT. Residues: CASSKPGRPATEAFF. Looking up the rest from reference TRBV19 and TRBJ1-1 gives the full variable domain: DGGITQSPKYLFRKEGQNVTLSCEQNLNHDAMYWYRQDPGQGLRLIYYSQIVNDFQKGDIAEGYSVSREKKESFPLTVTSAQKNPTAFYLCASSKPGRPATEAFFGQGTRLTVV.

The genes are TRBV14 and TRBJ2-7; tentatively, D is TRBD2 (5 bases). The length of the CDR3 is 14 residues. Trimming removed 8 bases at V and 5 bases at J, with 19 bases between. In germline, CDR1 is SGHDN, CDR2 FVKESK. The CDR3 sequence is CASSPMGSPNEQYF. The CDR3, as DNA: TGTGCCAGCTCCCCGATGGGGAGTCCCAACGAGCAGTACTTC. Using reference TRBV14 and TRBJ2-7 for the parts outside the CDR3, the full variable domain is EAGVTQFPSHSVIEKGQTVTLRCDPISGHDNLYWYRRVMGKEIKFLLHFVKESKQDESGMPNNRFLAERTGGTYSTLKVQPAELEDSGVYFCASSPMGSPNEQYFGPGTRLTVT.

The chain couples TRBV18 to TRBJ1-1; no firm D call. Germline CDR1 reads KGHSH; CDR2 reads LQKENI. V gave up 3 bases and J gave up 3 bases, with 17 bases separating them. This CDR3 has 16 residues. The CDR3 region has the DNA TGTGCCAGCTCACCCCGCACTGGCCGTGGGGACACTGAAGCTTTCTTT. Residues: CASSPRTGRGDTEAFF.

The chain combines TRBV2 with TRBJ1-6, with TRBD1 matching 9 bases. Germline V gene data show CDR1 as SNHLY and CDR2 as FYNNEI. Trimming took 7 bases from V and 6 from J; bases not matched to a gene: 7. This CDR3 spans 15 amino acids. Here the CDR3 DNA reads TGTGCCAGCATTCCAGGACAGGGGATTAATTCACCCCTCCACTTT. Translating gives CASIPGQGINSPLHF. Together with reference TRBV2 and TRBJ1-6, the CDR3 gives the full variable domain: EPEVTQTPSHQVTQMGQEVILRCVPISNHLYFYWYRQILGQKVEFLVSFYNNEISEKSEIFDDQFSVERPDGSNFTLKIRSTKLEDSAMYFCASIPGQGINSPLHFGNGTRLTVT.

The chain links TRBV19 to TRBJ2-2; either TRBD1 or TRBD2 may supply D (5 bases each). CDR1 is LNHDA, CDR2 SQIVND, per germline (reference sequence). The CDR3 covers 17 residues. V was clipped by 4 bases and J by 1 base, with 16 bases between them. The CDR3 DNA sequence: TGTGCCAGTAGTAGAGGGTTCGGAAGGGGGAACACCGGGGAGCTGTTTTTT. Protein sequence: CASSRGFGRGNTGELFF.

The rearrangement links TRBV6-1 to TRBJ2-1; 7 bases map to TRBD2. Germline V gene sequence: CDR1 MNHNS, CDR2 SASEGT. V lost 6 bases to trimming and J lost 2 bases; unmatched junction nucleotides: 7. The CDR3 is made up of 15 amino acids. CDR3 in amino acids: CASRGEGRTYNEQFF. CDR3 coding DNA: TGTGCCAGCAGGGGGGAGGGGCGGACCTACAATGAGCAGTTCTTC.

This chain joins TRBV6-1 and TRBJ1-5; D unclear. CDR1 is MNHNS and CDR2 is SASEGT in the germline V gene. CDR3 length equals 14 residues. V was pared by 11 bases and J by 1 base, with 15 bases between. The CDR3 sequence is CAARREGSNQPQHF. The CDR3 coding sequence is TGTGCCGCACGACGGGAGGGCAGCAATCAGCCCCAGCATTTT.